A selection of T cell receptor beta chains follows, all from one sample in a study of CD8 T cells in ankylosing spondylitis. TCRdb analysed the 5' RACE reads with MiXCR anew, one entry per CDR3 protein. The sample lists approximately 300,000 distinct CDR3 sequences, 20% occurring once. Specimen: blood, either unsorted or a sorted T cell fraction (not recorded which). Source of these receptors: a female donor with ankylosing spondylitis or in good health (not recorded which). CDR3s include the opening cysteine and the closing phenylalanine or tryptophan. Each record gives: clone size, V gene, J gene, D gene, CDR3 DNA, CDR3 protein. D genes are given only for firm matches. A row's size may be missing; if present it is once, few, many or a size class.

size: -
V: TRBV9
J: TRBJ2-5
D: TRBD2
DNA: TGTGCCAGCAGCGTATCGGGGCTAGCGGGCGCCGGCCAAGAGACCCAGTACTTC
CDR3: CASSVSGLAGAGQETQYF

size: -
V: TRBV2
J: TRBJ1-1
D: -
DNA: TGTGCCACCTACAGCGCTCGGAACACTGAAGCTTTCTTT
CDR3: CATYSARNTEAFF

size: -
V: TRBV18
J: TRBJ2-7
D: TRBD2
DNA: TGTGCCAGCTCACCACGGGCAGCGGGAGGACCCTACGAGCAGTACTTC
CDR3: CASSPRAAGGPYEQYF

size: few
V: TRBV4-2
J: TRBJ1-4
D: -
DNA: TGTGCCAGCAGCCAAGATGGTCGCATGGAAAAACTGTTTTTT
CDR3: CASSQDGRMEKLFF

size: -
V: TRBV9
J: TRBJ2-1
D: TRBD2
DNA: TGTGCCAGCAGCGTGGGGACTAGGAGGGACGGCAATGAGCAGTTCTTC
CDR3: CASSVGTRRDGNEQFF

size: -
V: TRBV20-1
J: TRBJ1-5
D: -
DNA: TGCAGTGGGGAGGGCCCCAATCAGCCCCAGCATTTT
CDR3: CSGEGPNQPQHF

size: -
V: TRBV29-1
J: TRBJ2-1
D: TRBD2
DNA: TGCAGCGTGAACGGGGGGGTCGGGACTAGCACTGAGCAGTTCTTC
CDR3: CSVNGGVGTSTEQFF

size: -
V: TRBV6-2/TRBV6-3
J: TRBJ2-7
D: -
DNA: TGTGCCAGCAGTTACTCGCTTTCGGGCTACGAGCAGTACTTC
CDR3: CASSYSLSGYEQYF

size: -
V: TRBV20-1
J: TRBJ2-1
D: -
DNA: TGCAGTGCTAGAGATCGCGGTAGCTTGAGGGTTGGGAATGAGCAGTTCTTC
CDR3: CSARDRGSLRVGNEQFF

size: -
V: TRBV5-1
J: TRBJ1-1
D: -
DNA: TGCGCCAGCAGCCGGCTGCTCATGAACACTGAAGCTTTCTTT
CDR3: CASSRLLMNTEAFF

size: -
V: TRBV5-1
J: TRBJ1-1
D: -
DNA: TGCGCCAGCAGACCTAACGGGGACCCGAACACTGAAGCTTTCTTT
CDR3: CASRPNGDPNTEAFF

size: few
V: TRBV20-1
J: TRBJ2-5
D: TRBD1
DNA: TGCAGTGCGGAGGGACAGGGGAGCAGAGAGACCCAGTACTTC
CDR3: CSAEGQGSRETQYF

size: -
V: TRBV28
J: TRBJ1-6
D: -
DNA: TGTGCCAGCAGTCAAGACAAGACCTTACCCCTCCACTTT
CDR3: CASSQDKTLPLHF

size: -
V: TRBV20-1
J: TRBJ2-1
D: TRBD2
DNA: TGCAGTGCTAGTCCCTATGGGACTAGCGGGAGGAATGAGCAGTTCTTC
CDR3: CSASPYGTSGRNEQFF

size: few
V: TRBV20-1
J: TRBJ2-5
D: TRBD2
DNA: TGCAGTGCGAGGGTAGCGGGAGTTTTAGAGACCCAGTACTTC
CDR3: CSARVAGVLETQYF

size: -
V: TRBV20-1
J: TRBJ2-1
D: TRBD1
DNA: TGCAGTGCTCTCCGGGACAGGGGAAATAATGAGCAGTTCTTC
CDR3: CSALRDRGNNEQFF

size: many
V: TRBV6-2/TRBV6-3
J: TRBJ2-7
D: -
DNA: TGTGCCAGCAGTGAGGTGGGACGGTGGGGGAACGAGCAGTACTTC
CDR3: CASSEVGRWGNEQYF

size: few
V: TRBV6-5
J: TRBJ2-7
D: TRBD2
DNA: TGTGCCAGCAGTTTGGGACTAGCGGAAAGCTCCTACGAGCAGTACTTC
CDR3: CASSLGLAESSYEQYF

size: -
V: TRBV20-1
J: TRBJ1-6
D: -
DNA: TGCAGCCCCCAAGAGGCCTCAACCCTCCACTTT
CDR3: CSPQEASTLHF

size: few
V: TRBV18
J: TRBJ2-7
D: -
DNA: TGTGCCAGCTCATCCGGGGAGAGCTCCTACGAGCAGTACTTC
CDR3: CASSSGESSYEQYF

size: -
V: TRBV20-1
J: TRBJ2-7
D: -
DNA: TGCAGTGCGGACGAGGGGTATGCCCTTTACGAGCAGTACTTC
CDR3: CSADEGYALYEQYF

size: -
V: TRBV12-3/TRBV12-4
J: TRBJ1-1
D: -
DNA: TGTGCCAGCAGTGTCCACCGGGGCAACACTGAAGCTTTCTTT
CDR3: CASSVHRGNTEAFF

size: many
V: TRBV6-4
J: TRBJ2-1
D: TRBD2
DNA: TGTGCCAGCAGACCCCGAGCGGGAGGTAATGAGCAGTTCTTC
CDR3: CASRPRAGGNEQFF